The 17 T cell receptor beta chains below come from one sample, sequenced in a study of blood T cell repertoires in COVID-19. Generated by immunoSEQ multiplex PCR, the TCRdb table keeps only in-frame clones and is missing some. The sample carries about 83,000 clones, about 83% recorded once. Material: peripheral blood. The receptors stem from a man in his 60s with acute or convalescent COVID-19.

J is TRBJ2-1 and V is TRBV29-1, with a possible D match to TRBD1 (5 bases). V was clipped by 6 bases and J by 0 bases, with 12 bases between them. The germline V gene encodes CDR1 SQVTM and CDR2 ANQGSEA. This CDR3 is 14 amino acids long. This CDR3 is CSVATGSSYNEQFF. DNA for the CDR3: TGCAGCGTGGCCACAGGATCCTCCTACAATGAGCAGTTCTTC.

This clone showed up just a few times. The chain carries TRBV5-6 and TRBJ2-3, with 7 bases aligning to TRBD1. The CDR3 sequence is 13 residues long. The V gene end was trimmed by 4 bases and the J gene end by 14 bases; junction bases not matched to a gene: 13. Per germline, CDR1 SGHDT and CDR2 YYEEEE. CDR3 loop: CASSLRDSKVLYF. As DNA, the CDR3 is TGTGCCAGCAGCCTCAGGGACAGCAAAGTCCTGTATTTT.

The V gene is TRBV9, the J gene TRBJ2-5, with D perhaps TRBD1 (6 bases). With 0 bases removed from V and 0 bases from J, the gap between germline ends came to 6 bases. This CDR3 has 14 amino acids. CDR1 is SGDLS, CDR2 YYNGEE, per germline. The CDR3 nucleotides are TGTGCCAGCAGCGTAGAGGGGGACCAAGAGACCCAGTACTTC. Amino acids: CASSVEGDQETQYF.

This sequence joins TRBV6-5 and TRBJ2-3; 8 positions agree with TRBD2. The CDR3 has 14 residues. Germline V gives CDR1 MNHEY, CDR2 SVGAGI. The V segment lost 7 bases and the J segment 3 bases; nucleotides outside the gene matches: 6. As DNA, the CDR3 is TGTGCCAGCACCCCGGGGGGGCCTACAGATACGCAGTATTTT. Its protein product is CASTPGGPTDTQYF.

The CDR3 nucleotides are TGCGCCAGCAGCCAGGTCCCCTTTCCGGGGGGGGCATCTGGGGCCAACGTCCTGACTTTC. The encoded protein is CASSQVPFPGGASGANVLTF. The chain uses TRBV4-1 and TRBJ2-6, with TRBD2 identical over 8 bases. Unmatched junction bases numbered 14, after V lost 3 bases and J lost 1 base. Germline CDR1 reads MGHRA; CDR2 reads YSYEKL. This CDR3 region has 20 residues.

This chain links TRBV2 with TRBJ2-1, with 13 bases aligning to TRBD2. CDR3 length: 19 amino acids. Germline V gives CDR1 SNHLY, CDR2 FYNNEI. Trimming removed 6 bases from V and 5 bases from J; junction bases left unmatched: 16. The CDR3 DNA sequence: TGTGCCAGCAGGGACGGCGGACTAGCGGGGGATCTTTGGGACAATGAGCAGTTCTTC. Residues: CASRDGGLAGDLWDNEQFF.

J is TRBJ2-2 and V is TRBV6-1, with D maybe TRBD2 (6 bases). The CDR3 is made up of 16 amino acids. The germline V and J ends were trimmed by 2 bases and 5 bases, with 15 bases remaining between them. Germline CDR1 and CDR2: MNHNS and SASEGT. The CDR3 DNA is TGTGCCAGCAGTGAATCCCCCTTGGGGGGAACCGGGGAGCTGTTTTTT. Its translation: CASSESPLGGTGELFF.

CDR3 nucleotides: TGTGCCAGCAGCGAAACTAGCGGGGGGGACTACAATGAGCAGTTCTTC. Translated: CASSETSGGDYNEQFF. The V and J genes are TRBV5-6 and TRBJ2-1, with 13 bases aligning to TRBD2. This CDR3 has 16 residues. V trimming: 4 bases; J trimming: 3 bases; junction bases outside the gene matches: 4. The V gene's germline CDR1 is SGHDT and CDR2 YYEEEE.

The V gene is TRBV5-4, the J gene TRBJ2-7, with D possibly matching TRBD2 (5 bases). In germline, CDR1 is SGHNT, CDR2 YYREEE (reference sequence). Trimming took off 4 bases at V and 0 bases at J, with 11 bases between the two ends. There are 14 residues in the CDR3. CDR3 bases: TGTGCCAGCAGCCCTACTAGTAACTCCTACGAGCAGTACTTC. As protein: CASSPTSNSYEQYF.

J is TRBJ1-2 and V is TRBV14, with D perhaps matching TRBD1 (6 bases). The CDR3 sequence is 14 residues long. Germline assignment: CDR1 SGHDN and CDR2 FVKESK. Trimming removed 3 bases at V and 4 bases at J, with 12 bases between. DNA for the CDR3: TGTGCCAGCAGCCAGATACAGGGTATCTATGGCTACACCTTC. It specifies CASSQIQGIYGYTF.

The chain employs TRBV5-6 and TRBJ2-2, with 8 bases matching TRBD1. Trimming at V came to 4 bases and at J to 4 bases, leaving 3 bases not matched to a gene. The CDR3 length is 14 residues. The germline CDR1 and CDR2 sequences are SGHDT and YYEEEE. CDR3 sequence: CASSPTGATGELFF. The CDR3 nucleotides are TGTGCCAGCAGCCCGACAGGGGCCACCGGGGAGCTGTTTTTT.

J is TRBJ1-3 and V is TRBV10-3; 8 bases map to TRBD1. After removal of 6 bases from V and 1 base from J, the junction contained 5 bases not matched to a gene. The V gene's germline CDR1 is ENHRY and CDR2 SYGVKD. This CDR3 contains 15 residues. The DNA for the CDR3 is TGTGCCATCAGCGGACAGGGTTCATCTGGAAACACCATATATTTT. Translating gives CAISGQGSSGNTIYF.

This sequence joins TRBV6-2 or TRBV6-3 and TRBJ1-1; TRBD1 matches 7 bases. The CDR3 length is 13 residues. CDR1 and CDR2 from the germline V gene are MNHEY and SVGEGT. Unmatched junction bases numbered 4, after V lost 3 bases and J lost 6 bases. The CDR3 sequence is CASSYTGEAEAFF. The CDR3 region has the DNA TGTGCCAGCAGTTATACAGGGGAGGCTGAAGCTTTCTTT.

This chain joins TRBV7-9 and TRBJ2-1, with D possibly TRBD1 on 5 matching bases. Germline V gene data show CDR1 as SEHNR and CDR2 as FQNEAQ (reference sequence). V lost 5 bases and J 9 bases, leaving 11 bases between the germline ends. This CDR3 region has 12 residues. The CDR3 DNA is TGTGCCAGCAGCCCTGGACAAGTTGAGCAGTTCTTC. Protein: CASSPGQVEQFF.

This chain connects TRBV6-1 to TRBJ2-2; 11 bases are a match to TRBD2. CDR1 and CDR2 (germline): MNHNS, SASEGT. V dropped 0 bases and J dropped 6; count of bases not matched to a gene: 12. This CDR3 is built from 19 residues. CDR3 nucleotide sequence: TGTGCCAGCAGTGAAGCAATAGGAGTAGCGGGGGGGCCATCCGGGGAGCTGTTTTTT. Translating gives CASSEAIGVAGGPSGELFF.

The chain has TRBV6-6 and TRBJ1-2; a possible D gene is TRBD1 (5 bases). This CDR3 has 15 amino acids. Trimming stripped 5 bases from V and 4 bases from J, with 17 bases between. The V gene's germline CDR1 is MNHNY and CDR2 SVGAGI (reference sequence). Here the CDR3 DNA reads TGTGCCAGCAGTCCGCAGGGCCCCCTAGGCTATGGCTACACCTTC. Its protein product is CASSPQGPLGYGYTF.

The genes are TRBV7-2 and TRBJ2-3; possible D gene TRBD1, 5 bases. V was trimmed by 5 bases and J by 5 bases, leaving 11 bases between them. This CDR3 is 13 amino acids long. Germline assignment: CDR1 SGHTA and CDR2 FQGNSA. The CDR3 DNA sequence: TGTGCCAGCAGCGGGGCCCATCAAGATACGCAGTATTTT. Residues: CASSGAHQDTQYF.